This TCR beta chain was recovered during a study of cytomegalovirus exposure and HLA in healthy donors. Findings of the study overall: When analyzed later, the rates of TCR association showed variation by HLA locus, with DRB1 the most and HLA-C the fewest. Across donors, presence/absence analyses took sequencing depth to be roughly uniform. Most of the TCR beta V segments (in an earlier analysis) were productive either about 87% or about 30% of the time. A later analysis associated 15,000 or so TCR beta sequences with HLA alleles at a 0.05 false discovery rate.

To note about this clone: The antigen remains unidentified.

The PCR was carried out with 60 Vbeta primers and 13 Jbeta primers. Profiled with immunoSEQ multiplex PCR; TCRdb holds only in-frame clones, not every one. The sample carries about 160,000 clones, about three fifths recorded once. This receptor was taken from an older woman in good health and CMV-seropositive. The specimen sequenced was PBMCs.

The CDR3 sequence: CASREREVGPQETQYF. The CDR3 coding sequence is TGTGCCAGCAGGGAACGGGAGGTTGGGCCCCAAGAGACCCAGTACTTC. This rearrangement joins TRBV2 to TRBJ2-5; 7 bases align to TRBD2. V lost 6 bases to trimming and J lost 1 base; unmatched junction nucleotides: 11. CDR3 length equals 16 residues. Looked up from germline, CDR1 is SNHLY and CDR2 is FYNNEI. Variable domain in full (rest from reference TRBV2 and TRBJ2-5): EPEVTQTPSHQVTQMGQEVILRCVPISNHLYFYWYRQILGQKVEFLVSFYNNEISEKSEIFDDQFSVERPDGSNFTLKIRSTKLEDSAMYFCASREREVGPQETQYFGPGTRLLVL.